This TCR beta chain was identified in a study of T cells in Graves' hyperthyroidism and ophthalmopathy. Whole-study findings and limits: The model's output predicted ophthalmopathy at a median of 6.5 months prior to onset. Most thyroid clonotypes that were expanded above 0.001 also turned up in blood. A 13 V-J model separated ophthalmopathy from stable hyperthyroidism.

A single count supports this clonotype. Its matching antigen is unknown. This CDR3 region has 16 residues. V lost 4 bases and J lost 3, with 19 bases in between. The germline V gene encodes CDR1 SGHTA and CDR2 FQGNSA. The study left out patients who had uncontrolled infection, other autoimmune disease, pregnancy or lactation. Authors of the study amplified TCR beta CDR3 regions from RNA transcripts. Primed by the HTBI set, a first-round RT-PCR was run on the TCR CDR3. TCRdb re-called the multiplex PCR reads with MiXCR, one entry per CDR3 protein. The data show 540,000 or so distinct CDR3 sequences, 46% seen once.

The clonotype was recovered from an adult woman with Graves' disease, either hyperthyroidism or ophthalmopathy (not recorded which). This chain uses TRBV7-2 with TRBJ2-7, with a tentative D call TRBD2 (6 bases). Material for sequencing was peripheral blood or thyroid tissue (not recorded which). CDR3 residues: CASSSSGGRGGYEQYF. The CDR3 DNA is TGTGCCAGCAGCTCTAGTGGGGGGAGAGGCGGCTACGAGCAGTACTTC.